A single sample is the source of the 19 T cell receptor beta chains below, sequenced in a study of blood T cells in healthy people across ages. Primers used in a second PCR of roughly 7 to 12 cycles were a sample-barcoded 5' primer and a J-beta primer mix. One entry per CDR3 protein, called by TCRdb with MiXCR from the 5' RACE reads. The sample carries about 1.4 million distinct CDR3 sequences, 59% recorded once. Sequenced sample: blood. These receptors were collected from a man in his late teens or twenties in good health.

Ten or more counts support this clonotype. One junction end disagrees with the germline gene, perhaps due to a read error. This rearrangement joins TRBV4-1 to TRBJ1-1; weak D call: TRBD1 (5 bases). CDR3 length: 14 residues. Germline CDR1 reads MGHRA; CDR2 reads YSYEKL. The DNA of the CDR3 is TGTGCCAGCAGCCAAGGCGGGGGTAACACTGAAGCTTTCTTT. Translated, it gives CASSQGGGNTEAFF.

The chain joins TRBV5-4 to TRBJ2-1, with D possibly TRBD1 on 5 matching bases. The CDR3 sequence is 12 residues long. V was cut by 4 bases and J by 6 bases, with 8 bases left in between. Germline-derived CDR1 and CDR2 are SGHNT and YYREEE (reference sequence). This chain's CDR3 is CASSDSPNEQFF. The CDR3, as DNA: TGTGCCAGCAGCGACAGTCCCAATGAGCAGTTCTTC.

V is TRBV12-3 or TRBV12-4 and J is TRBJ2-5, with TRBD2 matching over 7 bases. After removal of 6 bases from V and 1 base from J, the junction contained 8 bases not matched to a gene. The CDR3 loop spans 15 amino acids. CDR3 sequence reads: CASRHSGPSQETQYF. In nucleotides, the CDR3 is TGTGCCAGCAGACATAGCGGGCCCTCCCAAGAGACCCAGTACTTC.

There are a few counts of this clonotype. The chain has TRBV2 and TRBJ2-5, with D possibly being TRBD1 (5 bases). The CDR3 loop spans 15 amino acids. Trimming pared 8 bases from V and 2 bases from J, leaving 18 bases between. Germline V gene sequence: CDR1 SNHLY, CDR2 FYNNEI. The CDR3 loop reads CASSGGADIQETQYF. For the CDR3, the DNA is TGTGCCAGCTCAGGTGGGGCGGACATACAAGAGACCCAGTACTTC.

The chain combines TRBV6-2 or TRBV6-3 with TRBJ2-5, with D perhaps assigned TRBD1 or TRBD2 (6 bases each). The CDR3 spans 15 residues. Germline loops: CDR1 MNHEY, CDR2 SVGEGT. V lost 6 bases to trimming and J lost 5 bases, with 19 bases between them. In DNA form, the CDR3 reads TGTGCCAGCAGGAGCGACAGGATGGAGGGGGAGACCCAGTACTTC. It codes for CASRSDRMEGETQYF.

V usage is TRBV20-1 and J usage is TRBJ1-2; D is undetermined. CDR3 length equals 14 residues. Germline assignment: CDR1 DFQATT and CDR2 SNEGSKA (reference sequence). The V end was cut by 3 bases, the J end by 3 bases, with 14 bases between. CDR3 nucleotide sequence: TGCAGTGCTAGGACGATGGGGAATTACTATGGCTACACCTTC. This codes for CSARTMGNYYGYTF.

The V gene is TRBV29-1, the J gene TRBJ2-5, with a weak D call TRBD2 (6 bases). V was clipped by 3 bases and J by 3 bases, with 20 bases between them. Germline V gene sequence: CDR1 SQVTM, CDR2 ANQGSEA. The CDR3 has 16 residues. DNA of the CDR3: TGCAGCGTTGAGGGTGGGACTTTTGGGCAAGAAGAGACCCAGTACTTC. This codes for CSVEGGTFGQEETQYF.

The chain uses TRBV29-1 and TRBJ2-6; weak D call: TRBD2 (5 bases). CDR3 length: 17 residues. The germline CDR1 and CDR2 sequences are SQVTM and ANQGSEA. Trimming took 4 bases from V and 1 from J, leaving 17 bases between them. In DNA, the CDR3 is TGCAGCGTTGTATATAGGGAGATAGGGTCTGGGGCCAACGTCCTGACTTTC. Encoded protein: CSVVYREIGSGANVLTF.

The chain combines TRBV21-1 with TRBJ1-2. TRBV21-1 is an annotated pseudogene. CDR3 length: 15 amino acids. The CDR3 DNA follows: TGTGCCAGCAGCATGAAGCCTCCAAGATCGGATGGCTACACCTTC. Translation: CASSMKPPRSDGYTF.

The chain has TRBV12-3 or TRBV12-4 and TRBJ2-5; the match to TRBD1 covers 7 bases. Unmatched junction bases numbered 7, after V lost 1 base and J lost 2 bases. The CDR3 runs to 16 residues. CDR3 sequence reads: CASSLGNRGLQETQYF. Written as DNA, the CDR3 is TGTGCCAGCAGTTTAGGGAACAGGGGCCTACAAGAGACCCAGTACTTC.

There are a few counts of this clonotype. The genes are TRBV20-1 and TRBJ2-1; D gene unclear. Germline V gene lookup returns CDR1 DFQATT and CDR2 SNEGSKA (reference sequence). This CDR3 region has 15 residues. Trimming shortened V by 5 bases and J by 2 bases, and 16 bases separated the two germline ends. The CDR3 spells CSASSPHTTYNEQFF. In DNA form, the CDR3 reads TGCAGTGCTTCCTCCCCCCACACAACCTACAATGAGCAGTTCTTC.

This sequence joins TRBV29-1 and TRBJ2-7; weak D call: TRBD1 (6 bases). CDR1 is SQVTM and CDR2 is ANQGSEA in the germline V gene. Trimming stripped 4 bases from V and 2 bases from J, with 18 bases between. The CDR3 has 15 residues. DNA of the CDR3: TGCAGCGTTGGCCGAACAGACAGGCCACCCTACGAGCAGTACTTC. Translated, it gives CSVGRTDRPPYEQYF.

This clonotype has a handful of counts. J is TRBJ2-4 and V is TRBV4-1, with 16 bases lining up with TRBD2. Germline values: CDR1 MGHRA, CDR2 YSYEKL. The CDR3 totals 18 residues. The V segment lost 4 bases and the J segment 8 bases; nucleotides outside the gene matches: 11. The CDR3 DNA follows: TGCGCCAGCAGCCCCGTGGGACTAGCGGGGGGGCCTGAATACATTCAGTACTTC. Amino acids: CASSPVGLAGGPEYIQYF.

This chain links TRBV9 with TRBJ2-3; tentatively, D is TRBD1 or TRBD2 (7 bases each). From germline, CDR1 is SGDLS and CDR2 YYNGEE. CDR3 length equals 16 residues. Trimming cost V 0 bases and J 0 bases, with 11 bases left between them. CDR3: CASSVGEGASTDTQYF. In nucleotides, the CDR3 is TGTGCCAGCAGCGTAGGGGAGGGGGCGAGCACAGATACGCAGTATTTT.

This chain connects TRBV6-1 to TRBJ2-5, with TRBD2 as a possible D gene (7 bases). Matching the DNA end better, TRBJ2-7 makes the J call doubtful. Germline loops: CDR1 MNHNS, CDR2 SASEGT. The CDR3 has 14 amino acids. CDR3 residues: CATEPGHGGYEQYF. The CDR3 DNA sequence: TGTGCCACCGAACCGGGACACGGGGGGTACGAGCAGTACTTC.

The V call is TRBV4-3, the J call TRBJ1-5; the D is unclear. Germline V gives CDR1 LGHNA, CDR2 YSLEER. This CDR3 is 14 amino acids long. Trimming took off 0 bases at V and 7 bases at J, with 10 bases between the two ends. The CDR3 bases are TGCGCCAGCAGCCAAGATGTCCTCGGACAGCCCCAGCATTTT. This encodes CASSQDVLGQPQHF.

This sequence joins TRBV2 and TRBJ2-3; 9 positions agree with TRBD2. Trimming removed 6 bases from V and 0 bases from J; junction bases left unmatched: 7. CDR1 is SNHLY, CDR2 FYNNEI, per germline. The CDR3 runs 16 residues. CDR3 region: CASRGLAFGSTDTQYF. The CDR3 DNA sequence: TGTGCCAGCAGGGGACTAGCCTTTGGGAGCACAGATACGCAGTATTTT.

This chain uses TRBV3-1 with TRBJ2-5; TRBD1 aligns across 10 bases. Germline loops: CDR1 LGHDT, CDR2 YNNKEL (reference sequence). The CDR3 is made up of 18 amino acids. V was pared by 4 bases and J by 5 bases, with 16 bases of the junction left unmatched. The chain's CDR3 is CASSLSAFRDRGDETQYF. DNA of the CDR3: TGTGCCAGCAGCCTATCCGCCTTCCGGGACAGGGGAGATGAGACCCAGTACTTC.

Comments on this clonotype: No conserved phenylalanine or tryptophan is present at the end of the CDR3, so a read error is the likely explanation. The DNA is left out, because the CDR3 cannot be placed on it with certainty; the CDR3 is given as TCRdb lists it. The V and J genes are TRBV20-1 and TRBJ2-5; the table's D call of TRBD1 was not tested on the DNA. Both ends counted, the CDR3 spans 14 residues. Germline loops: CDR1 DFQATT, CDR2 SNEGSKA (reference sequence). The CDR3 sequence: CSANPYPGQGAPVL.